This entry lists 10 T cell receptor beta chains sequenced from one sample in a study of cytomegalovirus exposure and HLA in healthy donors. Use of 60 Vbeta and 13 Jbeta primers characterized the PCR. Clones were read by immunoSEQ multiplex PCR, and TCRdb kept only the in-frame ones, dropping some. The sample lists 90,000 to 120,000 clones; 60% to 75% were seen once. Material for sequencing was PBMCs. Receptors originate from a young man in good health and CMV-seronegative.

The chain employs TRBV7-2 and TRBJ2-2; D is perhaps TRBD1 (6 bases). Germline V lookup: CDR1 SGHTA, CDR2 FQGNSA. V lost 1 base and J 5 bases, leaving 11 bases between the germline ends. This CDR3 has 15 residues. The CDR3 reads CASSLEARGTGELFF. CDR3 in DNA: TGTGCCAGCAGCTTAGAGGCCAGGGGTACCGGGGAGCTGTTTTTT.

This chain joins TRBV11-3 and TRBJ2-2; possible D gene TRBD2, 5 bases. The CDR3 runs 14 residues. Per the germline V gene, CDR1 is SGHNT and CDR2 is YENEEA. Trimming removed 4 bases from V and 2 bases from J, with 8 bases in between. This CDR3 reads CASSSDFNTGELFF. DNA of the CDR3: TGTGCCAGCAGCTCGGACTTCAACACCGGGGAGCTGTTTTTT.

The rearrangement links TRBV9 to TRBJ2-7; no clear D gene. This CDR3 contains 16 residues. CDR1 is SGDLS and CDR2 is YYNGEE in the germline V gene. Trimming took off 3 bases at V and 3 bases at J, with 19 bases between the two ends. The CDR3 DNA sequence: TGTGCCAGCAGCGCGCTAGGATACGATTCCCTCTACGAGCAGTACTTC. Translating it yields CASSALGYDSLYEQYF.

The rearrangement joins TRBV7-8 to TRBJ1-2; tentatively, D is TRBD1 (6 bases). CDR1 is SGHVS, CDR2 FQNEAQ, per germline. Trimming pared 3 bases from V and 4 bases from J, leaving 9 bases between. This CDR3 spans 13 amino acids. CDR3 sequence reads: CASSFGQSYGYTF. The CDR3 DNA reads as TGTGCCAGCAGCTTCGGACAGTCCTATGGCTACACCTTC.

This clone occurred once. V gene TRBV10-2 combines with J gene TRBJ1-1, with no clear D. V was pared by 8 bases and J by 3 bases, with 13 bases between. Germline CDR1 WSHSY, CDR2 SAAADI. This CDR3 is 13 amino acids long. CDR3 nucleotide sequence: TGCGCCAGCCTTTACCGCGGGGACACTGAAGCTTTCTTT. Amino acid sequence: CASLYRGDTEAFF.

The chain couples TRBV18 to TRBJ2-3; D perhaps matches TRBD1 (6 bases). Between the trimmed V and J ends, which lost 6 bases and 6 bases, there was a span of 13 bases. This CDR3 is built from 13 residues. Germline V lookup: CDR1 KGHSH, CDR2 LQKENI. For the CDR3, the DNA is TGTGCCAGCTCGCCTACAGGGCTTGATACGCAGTATTTT. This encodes CASSPTGLDTQYF.

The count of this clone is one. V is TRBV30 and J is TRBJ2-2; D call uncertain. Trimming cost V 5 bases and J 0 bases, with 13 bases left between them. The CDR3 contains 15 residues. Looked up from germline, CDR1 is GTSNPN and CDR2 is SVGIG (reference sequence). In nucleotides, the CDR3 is TGTGCCTGGGACCGACTTTCCGCGAACACCGGGGAGCTGTTTTTT. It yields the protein CAWDRLSANTGELFF.

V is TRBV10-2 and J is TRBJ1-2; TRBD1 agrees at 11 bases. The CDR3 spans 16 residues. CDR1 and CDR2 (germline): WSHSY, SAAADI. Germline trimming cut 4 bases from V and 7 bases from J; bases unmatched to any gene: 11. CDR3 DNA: TGCGCCAGCAGTGTCGTTCGACCGGGACAGGGGGGTGGCTACACCTTC. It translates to CASSVVRPGQGGGYTF.

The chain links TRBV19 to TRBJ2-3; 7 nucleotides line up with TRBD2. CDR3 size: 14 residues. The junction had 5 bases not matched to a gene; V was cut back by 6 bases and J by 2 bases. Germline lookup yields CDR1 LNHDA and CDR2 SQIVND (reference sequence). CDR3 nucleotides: TGTGCCAGTAGAATACAGCGGGACACAGATACGCAGTATTTT. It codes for CASRIQRDTDTQYF.

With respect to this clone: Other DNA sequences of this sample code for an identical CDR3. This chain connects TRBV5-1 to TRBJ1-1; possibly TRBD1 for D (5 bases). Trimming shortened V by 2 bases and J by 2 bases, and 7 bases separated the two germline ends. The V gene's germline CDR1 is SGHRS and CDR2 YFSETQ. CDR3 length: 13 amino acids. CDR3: CASSLTGNTEAFF. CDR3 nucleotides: TGCGCCAGCAGCTTAACAGGAAACACTGAAGCTTTCTTT.